This entry is about one TCR beta chain. Its target is unknown. Patients were excluded because of uncontrolled infection, other autoimmune disease, pregnancy or lactation. The sample comes from a study of T cells in Graves' hyperthyroidism and ophthalmopathy. Whole-study results and caveats: Separation of ophthalmopathy from stable hyperthyroidism was achieved by a 13 V-J model. Peripheral blood also featured most of the thyroid clonotypes expanded above 0.001.

Amplified TCR beta CDR3 regions came from RNA transcripts. HTBI primers were used for first-round RT-PCR of the TCR CDR3. TCRdb passed the multiplex PCR reads through MiXCR, listing each CDR3 protein once. The sample includes 700,000 to 850,000 distinct CDR3 sequences, 35% of them seen just once. The CDR3 sequence is 13 residues long. CDR1 is LGHNT, CDR2 FRNRAP, per germline. Deletions cut 2 bases from V and 6 bases from J, with 8 bases between. The source is a woman aged 40 to 49 with Graves' hyperthyroidism. The rearrangement links TRBV12-5 to TRBJ1-5; D unclear. Sequenced sample: blood. This CDR3 reads CASGLSVTQPQHF. The CDR3 DNA is TGTGCTAGTGGTTTGTCAGTAACTCAGCCCCAGCATTTT.